These 12 T cell receptor beta chains were sequenced from one sample in a study of OX40 agonist ivuxolimab in advanced cancers. The method was immunoSEQ multiplex PCR; TCRdb's version includes in-frame clones alone and lacks a portion of them. The table lists 35,000 to 40,000 clones, 80% to 95% of them singletons. Material: CD4+ or CD8+ T cells sorted from blood, obtained in a trial of the OX40 agonist ivuxolimab. The receptors stem from an adult with an advanced solid tumor such as melanoma, head and neck, liver or kidney cancer.

This rearrangement joins TRBV27 to TRBJ1-6, with TRBD1 matching over 7 bases. V lost 6 bases and J lost 8; bases outside the gene matches: 10. In germline, CDR1 is MNHEY, CDR2 SMNVEV (reference sequence). The CDR3 extends over 15 amino acids. The CDR3 nucleotides read TGTGCCAGCAGCTTGGGTGCAGGGGGTCATTCACCCCTCCACTTT. Translating gives CASSLGAGGHSPLHF.

The CDR3: CSVENYNEQFF. In DNA, the CDR3 is TGCAGCGTTGAGAACTACAATGAGCAGTTCTTC. The chain employs TRBV29-1 and TRBJ2-1; no definite D call. CDR3 length: 11 amino acids. CDR1 SQVTM and CDR2 ANQGSEA come from the germline V gene. V lost 3 bases, J lost 3 bases, and 3 bases lay in between.

The rearrangement links TRBV16 to TRBJ1-4, with TRBD1 matching 7 bases. After removal of 3 bases from V and 6 bases from J, the junction contained 13 bases not matched to a gene. Germline V gene lookup returns CDR1 KGHSY and CDR2 FQNENV. This CDR3 spans 17 amino acids. Here the CDR3 DNA reads TGTGCCAGCAGCCATCTTGACAGGGCCTTAGGGGATGAAAAACTGTTTTTT. Encoded protein: CASSHLDRALGDEKLFF.

The chain joins TRBV6-1 to TRBJ2-7, with 10 bases matching TRBD2. Germline values: CDR1 MNHNS, CDR2 SASEGT. CDR3 size: 17 residues. Trimming removed 4 bases from V and 1 base from J; junction bases left unmatched: 10. In nucleotides, the CDR3 is TGTGCCAGCAGTGCCTCGCAGGGACTAGCGTTATCCTACGAGCAGTACTTC. It translates to CASSASQGLALSYEQYF.

This chain links TRBV5-4 with TRBJ1-1; 10 nucleotides line up with TRBD1. The length of the CDR3 is 17 residues. Germline values: CDR1 SGHNT, CDR2 YYREEE (reference sequence). J was trimmed by 4 bases and V by 4 bases; bases with no gene match: 13. CDR3 in DNA: TGTGCCAGCAGCCCGCCAGACAGGGGGCGTCTGAGCACTGAAGCTTTCTTT. Protein product: CASSPPDRGRLSTEAFF.

J is TRBJ2-1 and V is TRBV10-1, with unresolved D. The V gene lost 2 bases and the J gene lost 6 bases, with 11 bases spanning the gap. The CDR3 runs 14 residues. Germline CDR1 reads WNHNN; CDR2 reads SYGVQD (reference sequence). This CDR3 reads CASSEPGPSNEQFF. CDR3 sequence (DNA): TGCGCCAGCAGTGAGCCCGGACCTTCCAATGAGCAGTTCTTC.

This sequence joins TRBV11-2 and TRBJ2-7, with TRBD2 identical over 11 bases. Germline assignment: CDR1 SGHAT and CDR2 FQNNGV. V was clipped by 3 bases and J by 3 bases; unmatched bases: 16. This CDR3 spans 19 amino acids. The CDR3: CASSFLGSGRALGDYEQYF. As DNA, the CDR3 is TGTGCCAGCAGCTTCTTGGGTAGCGGGAGGGCCTTGGGGGACTACGAGCAGTACTTC.

The chain links TRBV7-3 to TRBJ2-3, with 10 bases lining up with TRBD2. Germline lookup yields CDR1 SGHTA and CDR2 FQGTGA. The CDR3 has 15 amino acids. The ends lost 4 bases at V and 2 bases at J; junction bases unmatched: 3. The CDR3 sequence is CASSSSGSPTDTQYF. CDR3 in DNA: TGTGCCAGCAGCTCTAGCGGGAGTCCCACAGATACGCAGTATTTT.

The V and J genes are TRBV6-1 and TRBJ1-3; TRBD1 might be the D (6 bases). The CDR3 is 14 residues long. CDR1 MNHNS and CDR2 SASEGT come from the germline V gene. Trimming left V 7 bases short and J 0 bases short, with 10 bases between. CDR3 DNA sequence: TGTGCCAGCACCCAGGACAGCTCTGGAAACACCATATATTTT. Translated: CASTQDSSGNTIYF.

The chain couples TRBV11-3 to TRBJ2-3; possibly TRBD2 for D (5 bases). Deletions cut 1 base from V and 0 bases from J, with 17 bases between. The CDR3 spans 18 residues. Germline values: CDR1 SGHNT, CDR2 YENEEA. CDR3 amino acids: CASSLGFGADPSTDTQYF. CDR3 bases: TGTGCCAGCAGCTTAGGCTTTGGAGCGGACCCTAGCACAGATACGCAGTATTTT.

As regards this clone: The DNA is omitted, as the CDR3 cannot be located on it reliably, and the CDR3 follows TCRdb's listing. The V gene is TRBV21-1, the J gene TRBJ2-7; the table assigns TRBD1, which was not confirmed against the DNA. TRBV21-1 is reported as a pseudogene. The CDR3 length is 13 residues, termini included. The chain's CDR3 is CARWGPGTYEQYV.

The gene calls are TRBV18 and TRBJ2-5; D is possibly TRBD1 (5 bases). The CDR3 extends over 15 amino acids. The germline CDR1 and CDR2 sequences are KGHSH and LQKENI. V gave up 2 bases and J gave up 4 bases, with 14 bases separating them. DNA of the CDR3: TGTGCCAGCTCACCAAGTGCAGGGATACCAGAGACCCAGTACTTC. Its protein product is CASSPSAGIPETQYF.